The present entry profiles one TCR beta chain with its context. The antigen it binds to is not known. No base qualities exist here, and no much larger clone lies one base off it. This entry belongs to a study of blood T cell repertoires in COVID-19 (TCRdb year 2020). Context from the whole study: Samples covering the acute and convalescent phases of COVID-19 were provided by collaborators in the United States, Italy and Spain. The material from the prospective study consisted of cDNA or gDNA derived from T cells, B-cell-depleted T cells, or PBMCs. The dataset comprised deeply sampled blood TCRbeta repertoires from subjects exposed to, actively infected with, or recovered from COVID-19. The repertoires were made available in a free public database intended to serve as a resource for research on the immune response to SARS-CoV-2. Samples came from the ongoing ImmuneRACE study (first 160 participants) plus 1,254 subjects from 6 global collaborators. Nearly every sample came with metadata listing a de-identified subject ID, COVID-19 status, age in years and sex. Where available, HLA class I and class II types were obtained from metadata supplied by the sample provider rather than from assay-based typing. Overall results and qualifications from the work: How much clinical and demographic metadata was included differed by source and by participant, and the metadata was provided uncurated.

The immunoSEQ Assay, a bias-controlled multiplex PCR, was used to amplify TCRbeta CDR3 regions from genomic DNA. In the original analysis: Within the assay, amplification of reference gene primers was used to estimate how many nucleated cells each sample contained. Sequence reads were collapsed and filtered to measure the absolute abundance of every unique TCRbeta CDR3 rearrangement. For each sample, productive Simpson clonality was calculated as the square root of Simpson's diversity index across productive rearrangements. TCRdb re-hosts the immuneACCESS table, in-frame sequences only. Its copies lack some clones; in the studies checked, an unresolved V gene accounts for under half of them, and the cause for the rest is not known. V and J calls and clone size are those listed in that table; D and trimming were worked out from the DNA. Within this sample are under 150,000 clones, with around 80% of them counted one time only. In total, the top ten clones hold around two fifths of the sample.

Collaborating institutions collected whole blood in K2EDTA tubes following their own protocols. Collaborator samples were shipped for TCRbeta analysis as frozen whole blood, isolated PBMCs, or DNA extracted from either sample type. Reading from cysteine to phenylalanine, the CDR3 counts 11 amino acids. The kept DNA is CDR3 alone, 33 bases in frame from the first base. Trimming takes 8 bases from V and 7 bases from J, and the germline ends sit 9 bases apart. CDR1 LGHDT and CDR2 YNNKEL were looked up in the germline V gene (reference sequence). In this chain, TRBV3-1 (or the pseudogene TRBV3-2) is recombined with TRBJ1-3; TRBD1 might be the D gene, on 6 matching bases. The TCR comes from a human donor in a cohort sampled during active COVID-19. The sequencing input was peripheral blood. The CDR3 is CASHQGNTIYF. The sequence in DNA is TGTGCCAGCCATCAGGGGAACACCATATATTTT.